This TCR beta chain emerged from a study of blood T cell repertoires in COVID-19. At the level of the study: Specimens from acute and convalescent COVID-19 originated in the United States, Italy and Spain. T cells, B-cell-depleted T cells, or PBMCs provided the cDNA or gDNA that served as material.

Germline V gene sequence: CDR1 MDHEN, CDR2 SYDVKM. Germline trimming cut 7 bases from V and 8 bases from J; bases unmatched to any gene: 12. The CDR3 covers 16 residues. Per the original data handling: Nucleated cell number was recorded as an estimate derived from reference gene primer amplification. Profiled with immunoSEQ multiplex PCR; TCRdb holds only in-frame clones, not every one. That table gives V, J and clone size, and the DNA gave D and trimming. The sample gives fewer than 120,000 clones, around 74% of which show up once; around 7.3% is in the top ten. V usage is TRBV28 and J usage is TRBJ2-1, with 12 positions matching TRBD1. The source is a woman aged 55-70 years with acute or convalescent COVID-19. Sequenced sample: peripheral blood. CDR3 protein: CASNSPGQGAFDEQFF. Written as DNA, the CDR3 is TGTGCCAGCAACTCTCCGGGACAGGGGGCGTTCGATGAGCAGTTCTTC.